The next 16 T cell receptor beta chains were all read from a single sample in a study of blood T cell repertoires in COVID-19. Profiling relied on immunoSEQ multiplex PCR, and the TCRdb table lists in-frame clones only, not all of them. The table lists 100,000 to 150,000 clones, around 80% of them singletons, with about 2.4% in the top ten. Input material: PBMCs or T cells enriched from blood (not recorded which). The receptor source for this set is a man aged 40-49 years with acute COVID-19.

The CDR3 sequence is CASSFGTSGRDEQFF. For the CDR3, the DNA is TGCGCCAGCAGCTTTGGTACTAGCGGGAGGGATGAGCAGTTCTTC. The chain has TRBV5-1 and TRBJ2-1; 13 positions match TRBD2. The CDR3 has 15 residues. CDR1 is SGHRS and CDR2 is YFSETQ in the germline V gene. J was trimmed by 8 bases and V by 2 bases; bases with no gene match: 4. The complete variable domain, with remaining parts taken from reference TRBV5-1 and TRBJ2-1, reads KAGVTQTPRYLIKTRGQQVTLSCSPISGHRSVSWYQQTPGQGLQFLFEYFSETQRNKGNFPGRFSGRQFSNSRSEMNVSTLELGDSALYLCASSFGTSGRDEQFFGPGTRLTVL.

The chain has TRBV15 and TRBJ2-7, with 7 bases aligning to TRBD1. This CDR3 contains 15 residues. CDR1 LNHNV and CDR2 YYDKDF come from the germline V gene (reference sequence). Losses at the gene ends were 0 bases for V and 10 bases for J; bases not matched to a gene: 12. The CDR3 coding sequence is TGTGCCACCAGCAGAGATAAATCGAGGGGGACAGACCAGTACTTC. Amino acid sequence: CATSRDKSRGTDQYF.

This clone has only a few counts. The V call is TRBV7-2, the J call TRBJ1-2; D perhaps matches TRBD1 (5 bases). This CDR3 is built from 15 residues. CDR1 is SGHTA and CDR2 is FQGNSA in the germline V gene. V was clipped by 3 bases and J by 1 base, with 12 bases between them. The DNA of the CDR3 is TGTGCCAGCAGCTTGGGCGACAGACTTAACTATGGCTACACCTTC. This codes for CASSLGDRLNYGYTF.

The gene calls are TRBV3-1 (or the pseudogene TRBV3-2) and TRBJ2-1, with TRBD2 identical over 12 bases. The junction had 5 bases not matched to a gene; V was cut back by 4 bases and J by 7 bases. CDR3 size: 15 residues. Germline lookup yields CDR1 LGHDT and CDR2 YNNKEL (reference sequence). CDR3 DNA: TGTGCCAGCAGCCTTTCTAGCGGGAGGGGGAATGAGCAGTTCTTC. This codes for CASSLSSGRGNEQFF.

In this sample, this clone turned up once. The rearrangement links TRBV6-1 to TRBJ2-1; D unresolved. V lost 2 bases and J lost 1, with 12 bases in between. CDR1 MNHNS and CDR2 SASEGT come from the germline V gene. This CDR3 is 16 amino acids long. In DNA, the CDR3 is TGTGCCAGCAGTGAAATGGCGACTGGGTCCTACAATGAGCAGTTCTTC. The encoded protein is CASSEMATGSYNEQFF.

The chain uses TRBV5-1 and TRBJ2-1; 12 bases fit TRBD2. V gave up 3 bases and J gave up 8 bases; unmatched junction bases: 6. CDR1 is SGHRS and CDR2 is YFSETQ in the germline V gene. This CDR3 spans 15 amino acids. The DNA for the CDR3 is TGCGCCAGCAGCTCACTAGCGGGGGGCGGGGATGAGCAGTTCTTC. Its translation is CASSSLAGGGDEQFF.

This clone appeared a single time. The chain links TRBV15 to TRBJ1-2, with unresolved D. The CDR3 has 13 residues. Trimming stripped 3 bases from V and 5 bases from J, with 10 bases between. Per the germline V gene, CDR1 is LNHNV and CDR2 is YYDKDF (reference sequence). CDR3 residues: CATSSLGDYGYTF. Written as DNA, the CDR3 is TGTGCCACCAGCAGTTTGGGAGATTATGGCTACACCTTC.

This clone was counted a few times. The rearrangement uses TRBV28 and TRBJ2-3; D gene unclear. CDR3 size: 14 residues. Per germline, CDR1 MDHEN and CDR2 SYDVKM. The germline V and J ends were trimmed by 4 bases and 0 bases, with 8 bases remaining between them. Here the CDR3 reads CASSWAASTDTQYF. As DNA, the CDR3 is TGTGCCAGCAGTTGGGCAGCTAGCACAGATACGCAGTATTTT.

This sequence joins TRBV5-5 and TRBJ2-3; TRBD1 matches at 9 bases. CDR1 is SGHKS, CDR2 YYEKEE, per germline (reference sequence). The CDR3 runs to 16 residues. V was pared by 4 bases and J by 0 bases, with 6 bases of the junction left unmatched. In DNA, the CDR3 is TGTGCCAGCAGCCTTACAGGGGGCTTTAGCACAGATACGCAGTATTTT. Amino acid sequence: CASSLTGGFSTDTQYF. Full variable domain (rest looked up from reference TRBV5-5 and TRBJ2-3): DAGVTQSPTHLIKTRGQQVTLRCSPISGHKSVSWYQQVLGQGPQFIFQYYEKEERGRGNFPDRFSARQFPNYSSELNVNALLLGDSALYLCASSLTGGFSTDTQYFGPGTRLTVL.

The chain employs TRBV7-6 and TRBJ1-2, with 9 bases lining up with TRBD1. The V gene end was trimmed by 4 bases and the J gene end by 8 bases; junction bases not matched to a gene: 8. CDR3 length: 14 residues. CDR1 and CDR2 (germline): SGHVS, FNYEAQ. CDR3 residues: CASSSRTGERGYTF. In nucleotides, the CDR3 is TGTGCCAGCAGCTCCCGGACAGGGGAAAGGGGCTACACCTTC.

This sequence joins TRBV11-2 and TRBJ2-5, with a tentative D call TRBD1 (5 bases). Germline assignment: CDR1 SGHAT and CDR2 FQNNGV. Trimming stripped 5 bases from V and 4 bases from J, with 5 bases between. The CDR3 spans 11 residues. The CDR3 sequence: CASSGAETQYF. The CDR3 bases are TGTGCCAGCAGCGGGGCAGAGACCCAGTACTTC.

The chain employs TRBV5-1 and TRBJ2-1, with 8 positions matching TRBD2. V trimming: 1 base; J trimming: 8 bases; junction bases outside the gene matches: 11. The CDR3 loop spans 16 amino acids. Germline lookup yields CDR1 SGHRS and CDR2 YFSETQ. The CDR3 sequence: CASSLNGAGVVDEQFF. The CDR3 bases are TGCGCCAGCAGCTTGAACGGAGCGGGGGTGGTGGATGAGCAGTTCTTC.

This rearrangement joins TRBV28 to TRBJ1-2, with D maybe TRBD1 (5 bases). Germline assignment: CDR1 MDHEN and CDR2 SYDVKM. V was trimmed by 2 bases and J by 0 bases, leaving 19 bases between them. CDR3 length equals 18 residues. The CDR3 reads CASSLPAGTIAPNYGYTF. The CDR3 nucleotides are TGTGCCAGCAGTTTACCGGCGGGGACCATTGCCCCTAACTATGGCTACACCTTC.

The V call is TRBV11-2, the J call TRBJ2-7, with D maybe TRBD1 (6 bases). From germline, CDR1 is SGHAT and CDR2 FQNNGV. This CDR3 has 14 amino acids. V was shortened by 4 bases and J by 1 base, with 11 bases between the two germline ends. CDR3 bases: TGTGCCAGCAGCTGGGACACTGGATCCTACGAGCAGTACTTC. It specifies CASSWDTGSYEQYF. The variable domain in full, with the rest retrieved from reference TRBV11-2 and TRBJ2-7, is EAGVAQSPRYKIIEKRQSVAFWCNPISGHATLYWYQQILGQGPKLLIQFQNNGVVDDSQLPKDRFSAERLKGVDSTLKIQPAKLEDSAVYLCASSWDTGSYEQYFGPGTRLTVT.

The rearrangement joins TRBV18 to TRBJ1-1; D may be TRBD1 (5 bases). CDR1 is KGHSH, CDR2 LQKENI, per germline. Trimming removed 3 bases from V and 6 bases from J, with 14 bases in between. This CDR3 spans 14 amino acids. The CDR3 here is CASSPRVGGAEAFF. CDR3 nucleotides: TGTGCCAGCTCACCCAGAGTGGGGGGGGCTGAAGCTTTCTTT.

The gene calls are TRBV2 and TRBJ2-2; D remains ambiguous. The germline gives CDR1 SNHLY, CDR2 FYNNEI. The V end was cut by 0 bases, the J end by 1 base, with 6 bases between. The CDR3 sequence is 15 residues long. The CDR3 is CASSEAHGNTGELFF. The DNA for the CDR3 is TGTGCCAGCAGTGAAGCCCACGGGAACACCGGGGAGCTGTTTTTT.